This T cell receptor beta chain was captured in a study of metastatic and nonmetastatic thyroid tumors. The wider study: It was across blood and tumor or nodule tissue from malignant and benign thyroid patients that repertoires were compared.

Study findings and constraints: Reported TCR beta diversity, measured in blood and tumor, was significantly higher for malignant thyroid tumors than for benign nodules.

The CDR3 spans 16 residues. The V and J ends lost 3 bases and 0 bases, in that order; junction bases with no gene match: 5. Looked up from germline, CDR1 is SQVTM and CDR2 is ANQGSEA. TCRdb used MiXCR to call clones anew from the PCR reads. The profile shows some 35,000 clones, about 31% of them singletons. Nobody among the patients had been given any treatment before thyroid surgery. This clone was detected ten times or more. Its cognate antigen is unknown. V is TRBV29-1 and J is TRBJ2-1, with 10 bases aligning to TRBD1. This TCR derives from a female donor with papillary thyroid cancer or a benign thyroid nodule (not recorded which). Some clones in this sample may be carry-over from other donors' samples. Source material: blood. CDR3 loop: CSVESRTGGSYNEQFF. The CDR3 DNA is TGCAGCGTTGAGAGCCGGACAGGGGGCTCCTACAATGAGCAGTTCTTC.